Listed below are T cell receptor beta chains from one sample, sequenced in a study of cytomegalovirus exposure and HLA in healthy donors. Data came from immunoSEQ multiplex PCR; TCRdb stores just in-frame clones and leaves some out. This repertoire shows fewer than 200,000 clones, around 68% found once; its top ten account for less than 3.5%. Sequences were obtained from PBMCs. The receptors come from a woman in her forties in good health and CMV-seropositive. The CDR3 runs from the conserved cysteine through the conserved F or W. A D gene is named only where the DNA matches it firmly. The listing skips clone size in some rows; elsewhere it reads once, few, many or a size class.

V gene,clone size,J gene,D gene,CDR3 DNA,CDR3 protein
TRBV28,.,TRBJ2-3,TRBD1,TGTGCCAGCGGTAGGGGGCACACAGATACGCAGTATTTT,CASGRGHTDTQYF
TRBV6-6,.,TRBJ1-4,.,TGTGCCAGCAGCCTTGACAGTAATGAAAAACTGTTTTTT,CASSLDSNEKLFF
TRBV27,.,TRBJ2-3,.,TGTGCCAGCAGCCCCCCAGGCCGCACAGATACGCAGTATTTT,CASSPPGRTDTQYF
TRBV28,.,TRBJ2-1,TRBD2,TGTGCCAGCAGTTTGGGAGGGGCGCACAATGAGCAGTTCTTC,CASSLGGAHNEQFF
TRBV6-1,.,TRBJ1-1,.,TGTGCCAGCAGTGGCCAGGGCACTGAAGCTTTCTTT,CASSGQGTEAFF
TRBV5-1,once,TRBJ1-5,TRBD1,TGCGCCAGCAGGGAGACAGGGGGTTCGGAGCCCCAGCATTTT,CASRETGGSEPQHF
TRBV10-3,once,TRBJ1-3,.,TGTGCCATCAGAAGACTGAATCACTCTGGAAACACCATATATTTT,CAIRRLNHSGNTIYF
TRBV7-2,.,TRBJ2-3,.,TGTGCCAGCAGTCTGACAGGAGGTTCGGGAGATACGCAGTATTTT,CASSLTGGSGDTQYF
TRBV29-1,.,TRBJ2-7,.,TGCAGCGCTCGAGCGGAGTTCGACTCCTACGAGCAGTACTTC,CSARAEFDSYEQYF
TRBV14,few,TRBJ1-4,TRBD1,TGTGCCAGCAACAGAATACGGGACAGGGGGTATGAAAAACTGTTTTTT,CASNRIRDRGYEKLFF
TRBV28,.,TRBJ1-1,.,TGTGCCAGCAGCCCTATCGACGGGATGGAAGCTTTCTTT,CASSPIDGMEAFF
TRBV10-1,.,TRBJ1-2,TRBD1,TGCGCCAGCAGTGCCGGGACAGGGACGTGGGGCTACACCTTC,CASSAGTGTWGYTF
TRBV27,.,TRBJ2-7,TRBD2,TGTGCCAGCAGTAGGGGACTAGCGGGAGGGATCGACGAGCAGTACTTC,CASSRGLAGGIDEQYF
TRBV5-1,.,TRBJ1-6,.,TGCGCCAGCAGCGCTACACAGGGTCGGTCACCCCTCCACTTT,CASSATQGRSPLHF
TRBV5-1,.,TRBJ2-3,TRBD2,TGCGCCAGCAGCTTCGGGACTAGCAGGGGTGATACGCAGTATTTT,CASSFGTSRGDTQYF
TRBV21-1,.,TRBJ1-5,.,TGTGCCAGCAGCAATAGGGCGAGGGATAGCAATCAGCCCCAGCATTTT,CASSNRARDSNQPQHF
TRBV4-3,.,TRBJ2-3,.,TGCGCCAGCAGCCAAGTCCTTAGGGGGAGCACAGATACGCAGTATTTT,CASSQVLRGSTDTQYF
TRBV6-5,.,TRBJ2-5,TRBD1,TGTGCCAGCAGTTACTCGAGGGACAGGTCTCGAGAGACCCAGTACTTC,CASSYSRDRSRETQYF
TRBV28,.,TRBJ1-5,TRBD1,TGTGCCAGCAGTTTGACAGGGGGCGTGAATCAGCCCCAGCATTTT,CASSLTGGVNQPQHF
TRBV18,.,TRBJ1-6,.,TGTGCCAGCTCGACCGGGAGGGACGGATCACCCCTCAACTTT,CASSTGRDGSPLNF
TRBV5-1,.,TRBJ1-2,.,TGCGCCAGCAGCTTCAACGGTGTATCTGGCTACACCTTC,CASSFNGVSGYTF
TRBV27,.,TRBJ1-5,.,TGTGCCAGCAGTTGGACAGCGGACGGCAATCAGCCCCAGCATTTT,CASSWTADGNQPQHF
TRBV4-3,many,TRBJ2-3,TRBD1,TGCGCCAGCAGCCTCGGGACAGAACGGACAGATACGCAGTATTTT,CASSLGTERTDTQYF
TRBV6-1,.,TRBJ2-1,TRBD1,TGTGCCAGCAGGTTCCGGGACAGGGGCTACAATGAGCAGTTCTTC,CASRFRDRGYNEQFF
TRBV6-6,.,TRBJ2-3,.,TGTGCCAGCAGTTACCCCCAAGGAGGGTTCACAGATACGCAGTATTTT,CASSYPQGGFTDTQYF
TRBV28,.,TRBJ1-2,.,TGTGCCAGCAGCGATACAGGGCAAAATGGCTACCCCTTC,CASSDTGQNGYPF
TRBV6-5,.,TRBJ2-3,.,TGTGCCAGCAGTTACTCTCAGGGTACGCAGTATTTT,CASSYSQGTQYF
TRBV28,.,TRBJ2-5,.,TGTGCCAGCAGTTCAGGACAGCCGTACCAAGAGACCCAGTACTTC,CASSSGQPYQETQYF
TRBV6-1,.,TRBJ2-5,TRBD2,TGTGCCAGCAGTGAAGAGCGGGGAGGGACCCAGTACTTC,CASSEERGGTQYF
TRBV7-2,.,TRBJ2-7,TRBD2,TGTGCCAGCAGCCAGTTCGGGGGGGCGTCCTACGAGCAGTACTTC,CASSQFGGASYEQYF
TRBV7-8,few,TRBJ2-5,TRBD1,TGTGCCAGCAGCTTAGCGGCACAGGGGCTCCAAGAGACCCAGTACTTC,CASSLAAQGLQETQYF
TRBV6-5,.,TRBJ2-5,.,TGTGCCAGCAGTCAATCCACTGCCAGTCAGGGGACCCAGTACTTC,CASSQSTASQGTQYF